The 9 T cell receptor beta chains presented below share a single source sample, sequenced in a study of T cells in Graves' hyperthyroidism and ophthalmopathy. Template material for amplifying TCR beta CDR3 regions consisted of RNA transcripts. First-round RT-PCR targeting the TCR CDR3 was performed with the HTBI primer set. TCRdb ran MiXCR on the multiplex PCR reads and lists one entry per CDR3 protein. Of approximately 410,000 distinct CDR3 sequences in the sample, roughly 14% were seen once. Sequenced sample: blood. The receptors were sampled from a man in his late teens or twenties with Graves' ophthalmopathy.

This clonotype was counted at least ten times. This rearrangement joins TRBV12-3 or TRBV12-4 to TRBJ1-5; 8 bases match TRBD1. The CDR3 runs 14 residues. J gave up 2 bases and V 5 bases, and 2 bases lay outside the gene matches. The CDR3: CASSATGGNQPQHF. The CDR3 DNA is TGTGCCAGCAGTGCGACAGGGGGCAATCAGCCCCAGCATTTT.

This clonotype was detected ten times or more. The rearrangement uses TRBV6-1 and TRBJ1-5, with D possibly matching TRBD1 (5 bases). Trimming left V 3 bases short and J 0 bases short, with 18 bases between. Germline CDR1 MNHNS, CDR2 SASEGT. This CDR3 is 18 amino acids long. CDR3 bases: TGTGCCAGCAGTGAGGGAGTCGGGGGGGTGAATAGCAATCAGCCCCAGCATTTT. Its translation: CASSEGVGGVNSNQPQHF.

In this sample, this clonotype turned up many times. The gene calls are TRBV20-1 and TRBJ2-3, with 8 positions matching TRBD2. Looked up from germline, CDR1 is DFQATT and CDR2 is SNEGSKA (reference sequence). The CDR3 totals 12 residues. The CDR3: CSGGVNTDTQYF. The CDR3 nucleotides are TGCAGCGGGGGGGTAAACACAGATACGCAGTATTTT.

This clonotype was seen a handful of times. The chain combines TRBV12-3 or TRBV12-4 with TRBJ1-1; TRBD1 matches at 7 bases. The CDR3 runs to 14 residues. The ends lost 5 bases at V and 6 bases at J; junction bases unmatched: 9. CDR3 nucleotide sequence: TGTGCCAGCAGTGAAAGGGGGCCCGTGGCTGAAGCTTTCTTT. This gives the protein CASSERGPVAEAFF.

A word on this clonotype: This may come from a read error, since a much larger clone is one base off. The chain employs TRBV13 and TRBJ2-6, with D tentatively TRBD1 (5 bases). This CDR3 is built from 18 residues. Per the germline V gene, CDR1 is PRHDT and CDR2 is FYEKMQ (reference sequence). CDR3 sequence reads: CASSLVAPLGSGANVPTF. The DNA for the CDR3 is TGTGCCAGCAGCTTAGTAGCCCCTCTCGGCTCTGGGGCCAACGTCCCGACTTTC.

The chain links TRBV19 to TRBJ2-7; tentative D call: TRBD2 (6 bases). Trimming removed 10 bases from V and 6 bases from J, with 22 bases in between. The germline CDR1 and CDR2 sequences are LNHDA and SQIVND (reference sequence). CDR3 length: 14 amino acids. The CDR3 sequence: CAISQTLRAGEQYF. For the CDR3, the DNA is TGTGCCATTTCTCAGACGCTCCGAGCGGGCGAGCAGTACTTC.

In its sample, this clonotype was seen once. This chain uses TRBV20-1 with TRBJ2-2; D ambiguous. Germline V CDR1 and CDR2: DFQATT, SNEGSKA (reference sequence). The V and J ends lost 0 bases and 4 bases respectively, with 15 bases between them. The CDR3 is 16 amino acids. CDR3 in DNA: TGCAGTGCTAGAGATCTAGGAGATTTAGGCACCGGGGAGCTGTTTTTT. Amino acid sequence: CSARDLGDLGTGELFF.

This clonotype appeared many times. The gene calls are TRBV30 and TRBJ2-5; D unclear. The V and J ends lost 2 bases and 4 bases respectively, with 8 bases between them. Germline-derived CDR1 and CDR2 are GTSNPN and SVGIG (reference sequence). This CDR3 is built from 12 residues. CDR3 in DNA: TGTGCCTGGAGTTTGATCGGAGAGACCCAGTACTTC. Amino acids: CAWSLIGETQYF.

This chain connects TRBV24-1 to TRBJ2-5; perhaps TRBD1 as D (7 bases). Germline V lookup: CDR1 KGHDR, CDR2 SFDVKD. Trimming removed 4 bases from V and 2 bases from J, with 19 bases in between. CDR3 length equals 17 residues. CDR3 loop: CATSDPGGTAGQETQYF. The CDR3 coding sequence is TGTGCCACCAGTGACCCTGGCGGGACAGCCGGTCAAGAGACCCAGTACTTC.